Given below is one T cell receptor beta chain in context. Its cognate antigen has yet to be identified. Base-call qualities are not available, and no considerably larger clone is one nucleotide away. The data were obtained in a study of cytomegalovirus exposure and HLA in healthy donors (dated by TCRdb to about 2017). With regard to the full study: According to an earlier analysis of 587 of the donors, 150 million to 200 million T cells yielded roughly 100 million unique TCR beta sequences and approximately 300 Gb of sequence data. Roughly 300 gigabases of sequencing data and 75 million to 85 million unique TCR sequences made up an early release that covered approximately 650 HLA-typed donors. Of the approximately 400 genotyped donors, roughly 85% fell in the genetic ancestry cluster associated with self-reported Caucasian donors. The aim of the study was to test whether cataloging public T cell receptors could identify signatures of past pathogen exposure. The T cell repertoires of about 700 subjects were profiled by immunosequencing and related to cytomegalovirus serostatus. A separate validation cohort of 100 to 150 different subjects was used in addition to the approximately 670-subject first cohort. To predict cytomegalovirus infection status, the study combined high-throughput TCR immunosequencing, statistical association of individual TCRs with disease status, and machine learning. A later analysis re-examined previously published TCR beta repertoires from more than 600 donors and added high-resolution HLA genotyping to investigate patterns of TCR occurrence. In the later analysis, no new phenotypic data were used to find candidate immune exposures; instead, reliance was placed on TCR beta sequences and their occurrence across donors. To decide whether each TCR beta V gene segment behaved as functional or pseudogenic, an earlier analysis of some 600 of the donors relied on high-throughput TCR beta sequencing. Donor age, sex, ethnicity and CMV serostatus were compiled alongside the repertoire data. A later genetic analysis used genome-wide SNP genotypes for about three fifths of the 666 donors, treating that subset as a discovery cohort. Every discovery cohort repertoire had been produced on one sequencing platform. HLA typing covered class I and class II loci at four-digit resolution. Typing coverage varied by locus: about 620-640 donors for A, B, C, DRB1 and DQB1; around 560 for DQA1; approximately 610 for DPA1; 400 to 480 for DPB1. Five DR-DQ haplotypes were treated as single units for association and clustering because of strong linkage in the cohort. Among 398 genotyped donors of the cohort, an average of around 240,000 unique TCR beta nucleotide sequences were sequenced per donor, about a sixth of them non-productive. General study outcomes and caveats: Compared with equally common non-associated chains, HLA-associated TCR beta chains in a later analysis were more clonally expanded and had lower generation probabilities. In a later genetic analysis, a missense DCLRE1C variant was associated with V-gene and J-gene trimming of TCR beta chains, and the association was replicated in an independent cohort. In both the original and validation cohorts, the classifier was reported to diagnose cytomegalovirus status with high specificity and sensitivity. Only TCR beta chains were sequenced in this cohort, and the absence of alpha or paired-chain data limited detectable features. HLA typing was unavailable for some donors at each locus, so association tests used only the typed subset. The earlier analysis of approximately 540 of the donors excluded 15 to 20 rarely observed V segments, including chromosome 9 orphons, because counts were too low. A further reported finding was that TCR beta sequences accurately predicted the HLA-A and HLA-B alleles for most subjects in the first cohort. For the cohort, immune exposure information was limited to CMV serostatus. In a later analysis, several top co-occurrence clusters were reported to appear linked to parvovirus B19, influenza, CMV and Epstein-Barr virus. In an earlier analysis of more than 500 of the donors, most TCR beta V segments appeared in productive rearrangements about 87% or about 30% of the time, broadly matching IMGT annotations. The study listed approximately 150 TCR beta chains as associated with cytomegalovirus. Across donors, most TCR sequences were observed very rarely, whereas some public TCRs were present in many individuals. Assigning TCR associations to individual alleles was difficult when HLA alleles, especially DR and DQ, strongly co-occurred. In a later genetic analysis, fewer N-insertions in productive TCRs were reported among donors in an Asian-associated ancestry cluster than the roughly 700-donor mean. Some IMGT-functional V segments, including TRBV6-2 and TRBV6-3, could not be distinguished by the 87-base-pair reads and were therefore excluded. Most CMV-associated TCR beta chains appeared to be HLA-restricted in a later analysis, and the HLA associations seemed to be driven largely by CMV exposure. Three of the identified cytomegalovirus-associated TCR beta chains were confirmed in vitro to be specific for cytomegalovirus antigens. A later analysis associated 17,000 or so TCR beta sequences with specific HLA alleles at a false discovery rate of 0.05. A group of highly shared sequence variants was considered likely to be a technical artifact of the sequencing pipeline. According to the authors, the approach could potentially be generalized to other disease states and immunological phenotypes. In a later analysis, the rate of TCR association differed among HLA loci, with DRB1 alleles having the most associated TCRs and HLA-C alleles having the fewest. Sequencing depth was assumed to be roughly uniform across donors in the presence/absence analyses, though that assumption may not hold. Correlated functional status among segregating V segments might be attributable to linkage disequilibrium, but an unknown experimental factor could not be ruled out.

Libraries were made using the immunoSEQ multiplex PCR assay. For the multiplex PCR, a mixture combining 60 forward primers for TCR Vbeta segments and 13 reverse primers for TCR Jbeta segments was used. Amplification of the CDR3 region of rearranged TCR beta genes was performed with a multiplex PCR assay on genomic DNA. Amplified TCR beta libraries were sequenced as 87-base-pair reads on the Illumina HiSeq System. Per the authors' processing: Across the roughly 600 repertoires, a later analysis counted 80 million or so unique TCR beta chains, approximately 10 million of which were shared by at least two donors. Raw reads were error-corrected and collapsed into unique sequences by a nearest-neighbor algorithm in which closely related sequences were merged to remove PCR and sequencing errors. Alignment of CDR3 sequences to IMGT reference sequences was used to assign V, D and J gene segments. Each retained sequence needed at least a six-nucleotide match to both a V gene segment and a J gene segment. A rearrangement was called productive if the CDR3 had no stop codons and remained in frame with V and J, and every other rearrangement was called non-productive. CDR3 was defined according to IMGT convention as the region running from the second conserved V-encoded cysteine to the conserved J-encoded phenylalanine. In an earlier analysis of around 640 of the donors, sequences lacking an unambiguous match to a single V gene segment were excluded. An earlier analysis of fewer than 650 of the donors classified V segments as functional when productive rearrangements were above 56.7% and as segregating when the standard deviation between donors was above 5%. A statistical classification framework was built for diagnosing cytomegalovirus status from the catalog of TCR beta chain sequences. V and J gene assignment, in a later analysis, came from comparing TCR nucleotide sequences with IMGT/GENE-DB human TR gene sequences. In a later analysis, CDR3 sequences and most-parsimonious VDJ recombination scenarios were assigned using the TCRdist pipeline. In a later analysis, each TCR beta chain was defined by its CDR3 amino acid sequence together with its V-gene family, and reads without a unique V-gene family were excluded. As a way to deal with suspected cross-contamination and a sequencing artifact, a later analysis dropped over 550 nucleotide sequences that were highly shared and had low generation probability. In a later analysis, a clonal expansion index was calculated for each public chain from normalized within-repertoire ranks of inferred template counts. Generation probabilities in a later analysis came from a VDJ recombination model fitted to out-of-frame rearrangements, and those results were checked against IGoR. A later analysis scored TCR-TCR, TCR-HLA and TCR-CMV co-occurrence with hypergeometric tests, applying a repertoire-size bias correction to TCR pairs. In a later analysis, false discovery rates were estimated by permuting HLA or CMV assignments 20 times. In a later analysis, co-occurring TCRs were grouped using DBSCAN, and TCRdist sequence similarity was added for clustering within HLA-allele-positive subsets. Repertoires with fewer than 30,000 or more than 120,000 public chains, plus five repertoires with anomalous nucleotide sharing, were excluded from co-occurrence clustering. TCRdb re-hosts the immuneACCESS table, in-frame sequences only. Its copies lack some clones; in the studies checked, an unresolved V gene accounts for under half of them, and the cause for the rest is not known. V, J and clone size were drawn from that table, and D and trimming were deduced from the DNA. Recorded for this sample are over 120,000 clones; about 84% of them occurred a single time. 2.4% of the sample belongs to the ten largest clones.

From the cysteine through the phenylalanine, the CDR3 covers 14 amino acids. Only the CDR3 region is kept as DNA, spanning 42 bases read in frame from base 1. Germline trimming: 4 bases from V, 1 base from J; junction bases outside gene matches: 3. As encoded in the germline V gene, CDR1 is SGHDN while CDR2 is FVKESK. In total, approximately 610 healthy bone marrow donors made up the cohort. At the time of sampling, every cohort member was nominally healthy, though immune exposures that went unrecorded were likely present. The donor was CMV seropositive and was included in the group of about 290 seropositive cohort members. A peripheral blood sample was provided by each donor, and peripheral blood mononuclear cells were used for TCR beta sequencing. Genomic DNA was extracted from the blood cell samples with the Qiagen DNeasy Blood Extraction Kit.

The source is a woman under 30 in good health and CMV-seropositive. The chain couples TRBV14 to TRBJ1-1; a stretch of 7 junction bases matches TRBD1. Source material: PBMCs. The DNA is TGTGCCAGCAGCCTGGGACAGAAGAACACTGAAGCTTTCTTT. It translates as CASSLGQKNTEAFF.